This TCR beta chain was identified in a study of neurological immune-mediated disorders. Study findings and constraints: None of the CDR3 amino acid sequences in expanded clones turned up in more than one subject, which points to private repertoires in all groups.

This clonotype is categorized as medium-sized. Its target is not known. As for the cDNA, it was generated by 5'RACE with 10-nucleotide random UMIs. TCRdb independently ran MiXCR on the 5' RACE reads; one entry per CDR3 protein. The sample has tens of thousands of distinct CDR3 sequences, around 10% seen once. The sequenced material came from PBMCs. The sequence was collected from a woman younger than 45 with HTLV-1-associated myelopathy (HAM/TSP).

The CDR3 here is CSASGDRGSLHF. CDR3 bases: TGCAGTGCTAGTGGCGACAGGGGGTCCCTCCACTTT. The chain employs TRBV20-1 and TRBJ1-6; 9 nucleotides line up with TRBD1. Trimming took 3 bases from V and 14 from J; bases not matched to a gene: 5. Per germline, CDR1 DFQATT and CDR2 SNEGSKA (reference sequence). The CDR3 consists of 12 residues.